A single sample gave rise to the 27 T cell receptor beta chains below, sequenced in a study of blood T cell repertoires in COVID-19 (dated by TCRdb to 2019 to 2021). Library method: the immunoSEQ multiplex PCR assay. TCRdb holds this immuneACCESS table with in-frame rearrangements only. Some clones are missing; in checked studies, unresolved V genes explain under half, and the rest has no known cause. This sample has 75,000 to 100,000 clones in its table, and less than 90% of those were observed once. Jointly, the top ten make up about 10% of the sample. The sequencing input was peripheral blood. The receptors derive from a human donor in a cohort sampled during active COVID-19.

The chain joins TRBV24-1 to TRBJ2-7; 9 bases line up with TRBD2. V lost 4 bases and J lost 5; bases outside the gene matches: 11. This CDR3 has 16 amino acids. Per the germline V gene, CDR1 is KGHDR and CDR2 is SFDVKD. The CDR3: CATSDHRRGGRDEQYF. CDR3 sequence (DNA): TGTGCCACCAGTGACCACCGGCGGGGGGGCAGGGACGAGCAGTACTTC.

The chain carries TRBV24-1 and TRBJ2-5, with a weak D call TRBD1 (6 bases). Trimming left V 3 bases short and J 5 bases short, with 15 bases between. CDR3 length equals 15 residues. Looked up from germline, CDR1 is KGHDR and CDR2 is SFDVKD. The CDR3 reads CATSDTTGKLETQYF. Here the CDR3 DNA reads TGTGCCACCAGTGATACAACAGGGAAGTTGGAGACCCAGTACTTC.

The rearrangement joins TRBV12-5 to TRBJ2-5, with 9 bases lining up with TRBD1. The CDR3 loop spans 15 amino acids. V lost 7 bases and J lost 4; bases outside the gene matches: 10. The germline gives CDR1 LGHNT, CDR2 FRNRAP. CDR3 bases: TGTGCTAGTGCTTGGACAGGGGATCCCCGAGAGACCCAGTACTTC. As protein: CASAWTGDPRETQYF.

CDR3 coding DNA: TGCGCCAGCAGCCCGTCCTTGGTGGGGGCCTATGGCTACACCTTC. Translation gives CASSPSLVGAYGYTF. This chain links TRBV4-3 with TRBJ1-2; D may be TRBD1 (6 bases). This CDR3 is 15 amino acids long. V was pared by 4 bases and J by 4 bases, with 16 bases between. The germline gives CDR1 LGHNA, CDR2 YSLEER.

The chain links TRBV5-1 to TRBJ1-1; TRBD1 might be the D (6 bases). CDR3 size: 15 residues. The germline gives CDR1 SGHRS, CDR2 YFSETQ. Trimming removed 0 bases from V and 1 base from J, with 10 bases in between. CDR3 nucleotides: TGCGCCAGCAGCTTGGTGGGGGCTGAGAACACTGAAGCTTTCTTT. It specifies CASSLVGAENTEAFF.

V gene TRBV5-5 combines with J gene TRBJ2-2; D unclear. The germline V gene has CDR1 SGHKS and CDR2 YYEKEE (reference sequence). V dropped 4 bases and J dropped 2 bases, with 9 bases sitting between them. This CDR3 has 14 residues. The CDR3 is CASSLVLNTGELFF. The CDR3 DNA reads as TGTGCCAGCAGCCTGGTTCTAAACACCGGGGAGCTGTTTTTT.

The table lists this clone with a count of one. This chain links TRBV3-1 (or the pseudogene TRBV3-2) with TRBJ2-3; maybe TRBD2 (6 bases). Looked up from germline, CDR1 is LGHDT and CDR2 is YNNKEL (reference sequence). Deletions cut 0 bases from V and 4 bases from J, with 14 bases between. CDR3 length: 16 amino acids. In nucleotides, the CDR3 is TGTGCCAGCAGCCAAGATCGCGGGGTGATCTCAGATACGCAGTATTTT. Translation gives CASSQDRGVISDTQYF.

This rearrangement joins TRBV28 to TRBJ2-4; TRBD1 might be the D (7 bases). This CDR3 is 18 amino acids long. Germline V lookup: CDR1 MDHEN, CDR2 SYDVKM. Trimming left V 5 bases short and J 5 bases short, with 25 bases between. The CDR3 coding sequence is TGTGCCAGCAGTCCCCTGGGGGTGGGTCAGGGGGAGGAAAACATTCAGTACTTC. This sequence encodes CASSPLGVGQGEENIQYF.

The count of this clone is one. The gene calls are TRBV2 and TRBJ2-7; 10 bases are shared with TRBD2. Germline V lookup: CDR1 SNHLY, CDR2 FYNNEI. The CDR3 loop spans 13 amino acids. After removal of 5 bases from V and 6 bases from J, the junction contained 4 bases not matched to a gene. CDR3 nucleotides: TGTGCCAGCAGTCTCCTAGCGGGAGTCGAGCAGTACTTC. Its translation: CASSLLAGVEQYF. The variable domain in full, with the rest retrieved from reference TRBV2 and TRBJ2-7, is EPEVTQTPSHQVTQMGQEVILRCVPISNHLYFYWYRQILGQKVEFLVSFYNNEISEKSEIFDDQFSVERPDGSNFTLKIRSTKLEDSAMYFCASSLLAGVEQYFGPGTRLTVT.

CDR3 in amino acids: CASSRAEGAEAFF. CDR3 coding DNA: TGTGCCAGCAGCCGCGCGGAGGGGGCGGAAGCTTTCTTT. The gene calls are TRBV3-1 (or the pseudogene TRBV3-2) and TRBJ1-1; 7 nucleotides agree with TRBD1. The J segment lost 8 bases and the V segment lost 4 bases, leaving 7 bases of the junction unmatched. Germline V CDR1 and CDR2: LGHDT, YNNKEL (reference sequence). The length of the CDR3 is 13 residues.

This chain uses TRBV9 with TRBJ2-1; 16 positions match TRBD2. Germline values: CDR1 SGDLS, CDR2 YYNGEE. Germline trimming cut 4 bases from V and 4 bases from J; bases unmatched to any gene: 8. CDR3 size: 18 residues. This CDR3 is CASSFGTSGGAHYNEQFF. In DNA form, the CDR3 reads TGTGCCAGCAGCTTTGGGACTAGCGGGGGGGCCCATTACAATGAGCAGTTCTTC.

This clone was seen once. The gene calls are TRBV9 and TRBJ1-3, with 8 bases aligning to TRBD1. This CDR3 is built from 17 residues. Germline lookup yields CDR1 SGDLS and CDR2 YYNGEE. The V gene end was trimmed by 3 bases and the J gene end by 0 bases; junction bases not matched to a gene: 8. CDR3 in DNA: TGTGCCAGCAGCGCGAGAGGAACAGGGGGCTCTGGAAACACCATATATTTT. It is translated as CASSARGTGGSGNTIYF.

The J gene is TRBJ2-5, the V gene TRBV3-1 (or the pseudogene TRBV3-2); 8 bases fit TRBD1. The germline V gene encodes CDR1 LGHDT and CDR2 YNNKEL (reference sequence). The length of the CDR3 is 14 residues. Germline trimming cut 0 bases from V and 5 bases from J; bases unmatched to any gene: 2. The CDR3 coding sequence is TGTGCCAGCAGCCAAGACAGGACAGGGGAGACCCAGTACTTC. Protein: CASSQDRTGETQYF.

CDR3 DNA sequence: TGTGCCAGCAGCTTGTCCAGGTGGGATGAGCAGTTCTTC. Its translation is CASSLSRWDEQFF. The chain links TRBV5-6 to TRBJ2-1; D is uncertain. The CDR3 consists of 13 residues. CDR1 is SGHDT and CDR2 is YYEEEE in the germline V gene. V dropped 1 base and J dropped 8 bases, with 10 bases sitting between them.

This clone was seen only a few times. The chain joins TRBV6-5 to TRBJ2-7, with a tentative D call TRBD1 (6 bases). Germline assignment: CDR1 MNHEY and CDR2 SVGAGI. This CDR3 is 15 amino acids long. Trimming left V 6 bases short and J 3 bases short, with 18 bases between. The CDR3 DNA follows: TGTGCCAGCAGATTGGGACAATCCGCGGGCTACGAGCAGTACTTC. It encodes CASRLGQSAGYEQYF.

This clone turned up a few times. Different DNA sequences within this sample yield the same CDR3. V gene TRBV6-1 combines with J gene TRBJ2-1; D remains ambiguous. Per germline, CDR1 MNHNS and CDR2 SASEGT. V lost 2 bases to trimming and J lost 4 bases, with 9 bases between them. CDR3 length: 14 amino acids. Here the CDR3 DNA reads TGTGCCAGCAGTGAAAACAGTGAGTACAATGAGCAGTTCTTC. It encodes CASSENSEYNEQFF.

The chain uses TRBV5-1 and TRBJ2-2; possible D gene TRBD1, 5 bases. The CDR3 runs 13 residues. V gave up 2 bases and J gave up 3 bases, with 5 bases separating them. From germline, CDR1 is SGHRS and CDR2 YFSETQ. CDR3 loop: CASSFRDTGELFF. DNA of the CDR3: TGCGCCAGCAGCTTCAGGGACACCGGGGAGCTGTTTTTT.

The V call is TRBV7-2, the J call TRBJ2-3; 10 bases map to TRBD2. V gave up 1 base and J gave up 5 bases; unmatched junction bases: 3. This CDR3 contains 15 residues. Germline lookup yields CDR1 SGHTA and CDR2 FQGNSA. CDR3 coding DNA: TGTGCCAGCAGCTTAGTTCTAGCGGGGGAAGATACGCAGTATTTT. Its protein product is CASSLVLAGEDTQYF.

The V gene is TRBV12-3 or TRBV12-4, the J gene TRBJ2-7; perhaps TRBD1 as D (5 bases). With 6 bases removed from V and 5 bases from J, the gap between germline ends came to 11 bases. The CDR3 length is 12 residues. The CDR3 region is CASSRTTDEQYF. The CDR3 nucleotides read TGTGCCAGCAGCCGGACGACAGACGAGCAGTACTTC.

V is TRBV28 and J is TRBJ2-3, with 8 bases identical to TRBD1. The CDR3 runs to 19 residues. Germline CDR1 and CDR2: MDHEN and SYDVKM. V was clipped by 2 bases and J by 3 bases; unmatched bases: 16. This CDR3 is CASSLGVQAPWTGTDTQYF. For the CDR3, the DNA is TGTGCCAGCAGTTTAGGGGTCCAGGCCCCCTGGACAGGGACAGATACGCAGTATTTT.

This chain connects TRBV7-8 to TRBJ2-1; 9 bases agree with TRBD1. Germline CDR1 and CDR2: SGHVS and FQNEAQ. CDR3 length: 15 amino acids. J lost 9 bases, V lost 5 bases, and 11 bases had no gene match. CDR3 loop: CASSRSPGTGIEQFF. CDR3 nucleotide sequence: TGTGCCAGCAGCCGAAGTCCCGGGACAGGGATTGAGCAGTTCTTC.

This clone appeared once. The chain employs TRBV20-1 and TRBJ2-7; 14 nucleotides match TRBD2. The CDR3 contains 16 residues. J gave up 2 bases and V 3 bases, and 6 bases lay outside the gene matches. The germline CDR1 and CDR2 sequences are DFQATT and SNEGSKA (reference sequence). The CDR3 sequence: CSASSRLAGGTYEQYF. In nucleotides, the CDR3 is TGCAGTGCTAGTTCCAGACTAGCGGGAGGGACCTACGAGCAGTACTTC.

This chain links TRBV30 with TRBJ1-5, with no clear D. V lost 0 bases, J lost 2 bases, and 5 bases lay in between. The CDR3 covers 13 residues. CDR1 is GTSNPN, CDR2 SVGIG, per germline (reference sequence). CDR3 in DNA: TGTGCCTGGAGTGTGAGAGGCAATCAGCCCCAGCATTTT. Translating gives CAWSVRGNQPQHF.

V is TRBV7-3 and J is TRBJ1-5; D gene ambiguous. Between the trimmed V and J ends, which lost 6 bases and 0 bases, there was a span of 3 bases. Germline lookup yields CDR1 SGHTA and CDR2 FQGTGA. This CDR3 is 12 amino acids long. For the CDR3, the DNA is TGTGCCAGCAGTTATAGCAATCAGCCCCAGCATTTT. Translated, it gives CASSYSNQPQHF.

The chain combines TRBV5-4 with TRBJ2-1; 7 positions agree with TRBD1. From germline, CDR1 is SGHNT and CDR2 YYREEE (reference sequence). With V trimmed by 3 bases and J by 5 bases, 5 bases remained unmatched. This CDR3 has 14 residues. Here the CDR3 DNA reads TGTGCCAGCAGCTCCCCGGGACAGCACAATGAGCAGTTCTTC. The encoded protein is CASSSPGQHNEQFF.

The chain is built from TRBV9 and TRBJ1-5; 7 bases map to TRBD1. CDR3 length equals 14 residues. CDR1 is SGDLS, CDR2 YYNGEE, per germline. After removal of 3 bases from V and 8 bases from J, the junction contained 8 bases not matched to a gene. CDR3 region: CASSARQGGEPQHF. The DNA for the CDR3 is TGTGCCAGCAGCGCGAGACAGGGTGGGGAGCCCCAGCATTTT.

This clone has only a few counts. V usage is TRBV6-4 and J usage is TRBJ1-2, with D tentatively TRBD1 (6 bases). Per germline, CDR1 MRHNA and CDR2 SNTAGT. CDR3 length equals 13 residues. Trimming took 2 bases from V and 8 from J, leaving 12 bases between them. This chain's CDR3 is CASSDEGRGGYTF. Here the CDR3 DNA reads TGTGCCAGCAGTGACGAAGGCAGGGGAGGCTACACCTTC.